This T cell receptor (beta chain) was sequenced in a study of STAT3 mutations in large granular lymphocyte leukemia. This clone was detected only once. The antigen is undetermined. Libraries were prepared by immunoSEQ multiplex PCR; TCRdb keeps only in-frame clonotypes and omits some of them. The table has about 42,000 clones, 81% seen once. This CDR3 spans 19 amino acids. Trimming shortened V by 4 bases and J by 0 bases, and 24 bases separated the two germline ends. Germline assignment: CDR1 SEHNR and CDR2 FQNEAQ (reference sequence). Study-level findings and limits: All newly emerging clones after therapy were STAT3 wild type. Some patients had dominant TCR clones larger than their STAT3 mutant burden. Clonal expansion was inferred from other time points because no sample existed at each clone's first appearance. Every T-LGLL patient had at least one immunodominant TCRbeta clonotype.

The chain uses TRBV7-9 and TRBJ1-2, with D possibly matching TRBD1 (6 bases). The TCR was taken from a human donor with T large granular lymphocyte leukemia. Some clones in this sample may be carry-over from other donors' samples. Sequenced sample: PBMCs. This chain's CDR3 is CASSSAKGDDRRTNYGYTF. In nucleotides, the CDR3 is TGTGCCAGCAGCTCGGCAAAGGGGGACGACCGGCGCACTAACTATGGCTACACCTTC.